This T cell receptor beta chain was profiled in a study of a mutant IDH1 vaccine in newly diagnosed glioma. Background on the study: Every participant had undergone radiotherapy, temozolomide, or both before, and most underwent both. Week 47 marked visit V13, whereas week 35 marked visit V12.

Time point denoted: week 47, end of study. In every dose of vaccine, 300 ug of mutant IDH1 20-mer peptide was given alongside topical imiquimod. Patients underwent eight vaccinations, which took place in weeks 1, 3, 5, 7, 11, 15, 19 and 23. J was trimmed by 6 bases and V by 4 bases; bases with no gene match: 9. This CDR3 comprises 15 residues. Germline V gene data show CDR1 as SEHNR and CDR2 as FQNEAQ (reference sequence). The assay was immunoSEQ multiplex PCR, and TCRdb's table has in-frame clones only and misses some. The sample lists fewer than 55,000 clones, about 61% occurring once. This clone came up a few times. Antigen: not known.

The sequence was obtained from a middle-aged man with glioma. Some clones in this sample may be carry-over from other donors' samples. This rearrangement joins TRBV7-9 to TRBJ2-7; 10 nucleotides line up with TRBD2. The sequenced sample was peripheral blood mononuclear cells (PBMCs), obtained from a glioma patient whose treatment included an IDH1 peptide vaccine. Here the CDR3 reads CASSSQRGGIPEQYF. The CDR3 DNA reads TGTGCCAGCAGCTCCCAGCGGGGGGGAATTCCCGAGCAGTACTTC.